This T cell receptor beta chain was obtained from a study of T cell changes during pregnancy in multiple sclerosis. The CDR3 loop spans 17 amino acids. V was pared by 3 bases and J by 2 bases, with 7 bases of the junction left unmatched. Germline V gene lookup returns CDR1 SGHRS and CDR2 YFSETQ. Sequencing used immunoSEQ multiplex PCR; TCRdb keeps in-frame clones, though not all of them. Of tens of thousands of clones detected, around 92% appear once; the ten largest clones hold 1% to 1.5%. This chain joins TRBV5-1 and TRBJ1-4; 10 nucleotides align to TRBD1. This sequence originates from a female donor in good health, enrolled as a control in a pregnancy study. Specimen: peripheral blood, collected after pregnancy. The CDR3 DNA sequence: TGCGCCAGCAGCTGGGGGACAGGGGAGTTTACTAATGAAAAACTGTTTTTT. This sequence encodes CASSWGTGEFTNEKLFF.